Shown below are 30 T cell receptor beta chains from a single sample sequenced in a study of T cell changes during pregnancy in multiple sclerosis. Assay: immunoSEQ multiplex PCR; the TCRdb copy retains only in-frame clones and omits some. The data contain roughly 38,000 clones, 91% of them singletons. The sample here was CD4+ T cells from peripheral blood mononuclear cells, taken in the second trimester of pregnancy. Receptors were obtained from a female donor in good health, enrolled as a control in a pregnancy study.

This chain connects TRBV6-5 to TRBJ2-2, with TRBD2 matching 9 bases. Trimming removed 10 bases from V and 5 bases from J; junction bases left unmatched: 5. This CDR3 is built from 13 residues. In germline, CDR1 is MNHEY, CDR2 SVGAGI. The CDR3 here is CATGGRGTGELFF. As DNA, the CDR3 is TGTGCCACCGGCGGGAGGGGTACCGGGGAGCTGTTTTTT.

The chain recombines TRBV19 with TRBJ2-2; 10 nucleotides line up with TRBD2. This CDR3 contains 18 residues. J gave up 4 bases and V 4 bases, and 12 bases lay outside the gene matches. Germline loops: CDR1 LNHDA, CDR2 SQIVND (reference sequence). CDR3 nucleotide sequence: TGTGCCAGTAGTAGCCGAGGCAGCGGGAGGGCCCGCACCGGGGAGCTGTTTTTT. As protein: CASSSRGSGRARTGELFF.

This clone was seen a few times. The gene calls are TRBV7-3 and TRBJ1-1, with a tentative D call TRBD1 (5 bases). CDR1 and CDR2 from the germline V gene are SGHTA and FQGTGA. This CDR3 comprises 13 residues. Trimming pared 1 base from V and 5 bases from J, leaving 8 bases between. The CDR3 region has the DNA TGTGCCAGCAGCTTAAGCAGGGATACTGAAGCTTTCTTT. Amino acids: CASSLSRDTEAFF.

The chain couples TRBV5-1 to TRBJ2-2, with D tentatively TRBD2 (6 bases). The V end lost 0 bases, the J end lost 7 bases, and 10 bases lay between the germline ends. The CDR3 consists of 14 residues. Per germline, CDR1 SGHRS and CDR2 YFSETQ. The CDR3 protein is CASSLEAGIGELFF. In DNA form, the CDR3 reads TGCGCCAGCAGCTTGGAGGCGGGAATCGGGGAGCTGTTTTTT. Full variable domain (missing parts from reference TRBV5-1 and TRBJ2-2): KAGVTQTPRYLIKTRGQQVTLSCSPISGHRSVSWYQQTPGQGLQFLFEYFSETQRNKGNFPGRFSGRQFSNSRSEMNVSTLELGDSALYLCASSLEAGIGELFFGEGSRLTVL.

This chain uses TRBV5-4 with TRBJ2-1; the D is unclear. Germline CDR1 SGHNT, CDR2 YYREEE (reference sequence). The CDR3 sequence is 15 residues long. V lost 4 bases to trimming and J lost 6 bases, with 17 bases between them. CDR3 region: CASSTPGRSGNEQFF. The CDR3 DNA follows: TGTGCCAGCAGCACCCCTGGTCGTAGTGGCAATGAGCAGTTCTTC.

The chain employs TRBV25-1 and TRBJ2-6; tentative D call: TRBD1 (6 bases). The germline V and J ends were trimmed by 3 bases and 0 bases, with 12 bases remaining between them. CDR1 MGHDK and CDR2 SYGVNS come from the germline V gene. The CDR3 is made up of 17 amino acids. CDR3 DNA sequence: TGTGCCAGCAGTGATGGACAGATGATCTCTGGGGCCAACGTCCTGACTTTC. This translates into CASSDGQMISGANVLTF.

J is TRBJ1-6 and V is TRBV2; D possibly corresponds to TRBD1 (5 bases). The CDR3 extends over 13 amino acids. Trimming pared 5 bases from V and 10 bases from J, leaving 12 bases between. CDR1 and CDR2 (germline): SNHLY, FYNNEI. CDR3 in amino acids: CASSQGSGSPLHF. The DNA for the CDR3 is TGTGCCAGCAGTCAGGGAAGTGGGTCACCCCTCCACTTT.

There are a few counts of this clone. The chain uses TRBV6-1 and TRBJ1-1; 8 bases map to TRBD1. This CDR3 is 14 amino acids long. The germline V gene has CDR1 MNHNS and CDR2 SASEGT. With V trimmed by 4 bases and J by 5 bases, 6 bases remained unmatched. The CDR3 sequence: CASSAVQGATEAFF. CDR3 bases: TGTGCCAGCAGTGCAGTCCAGGGGGCGACTGAAGCTTTCTTT.

This clone was counted between two and nine times. The J gene is TRBJ2-2, the V gene TRBV7-9; 7 bases line up with TRBD2. CDR1 is SEHNR, CDR2 FQNEAQ, per germline (reference sequence). V gave up 3 bases and J gave up 5 bases; unmatched junction bases: 6. The CDR3 loop spans 15 amino acids. The DNA of the CDR3 is TGTGCCAGCAGCTTTCGTCCGGGAGGTACCGGGGAGCTGTTTTTT. It is translated as CASSFRPGGTGELFF.

DNA for the CDR3: TGTGCCAGCAGTTTGGTACAGCCTGACTATGGCTACACCTTC. It is translated as CASSLVQPDYGYTF. V usage is TRBV28 and J usage is TRBJ1-2; D unclear. Trimming took off 3 bases at V and 3 bases at J, with 11 bases between the two ends. Germline V gives CDR1 MDHEN, CDR2 SYDVKM. The CDR3 length is 14 residues.

V and J are TRBV28 and TRBJ1-4; D is unresolved. V lost 7 bases and J lost 0, with 12 bases in between. Germline loops: CDR1 MDHEN, CDR2 SYDVKM. The CDR3 is made up of 15 amino acids. CDR3 DNA sequence: TGTGCCAGCAACCCGCGTGTCGCAACTAATGAAAAACTGTTTTTT. Translation: CASNPRVATNEKLFF.

The rearrangement uses TRBV5-4 and TRBJ2-3, with D tentatively TRBD2 (5 bases). Germline lookup yields CDR1 SGHNT and CDR2 YYREEE (reference sequence). CDR3 length equals 12 residues. The V end lost 4 bases, the J end lost 4 bases, and 7 bases lay between the germline ends. This CDR3 is CASSRDADTQYF. In DNA, the CDR3 is TGTGCCAGCAGCCGGGATGCAGATACGCAGTATTTT.

The rearrangement joins TRBV7-3 to TRBJ1-2; D ambiguous. The CDR3 runs to 13 residues. Germline V lookup: CDR1 SGHTA, CDR2 FQGTGA. V lost 5 bases and J lost 5, with 12 bases in between. CDR3 bases: TGTGCCAGCAGCCCTGGACGGGAGTATGGCTACACCTTC. This codes for CASSPGREYGYTF.

The chain combines TRBV6-1 with TRBJ1-3; the match to TRBD1 covers 7 bases. The CDR3 loop spans 14 amino acids. The trim removed 6 bases at V and 4 bases at J, leaving 6 bases unmatched. Germline V gives CDR1 MNHNS, CDR2 SASEGT. CDR3 sequence reads: CASRESGGGNTIYF. The CDR3 DNA is TGTGCCAGCAGGGAGTCAGGGGGAGGAAACACCATATATTTT.

The V call is TRBV30, the J call TRBJ2-1; 8 bases line up with TRBD2. Looked up from germline, CDR1 is GTSNPN and CDR2 is SVGIG (reference sequence). Trimming removed 4 bases from V and 0 bases from J; junction bases left unmatched: 5. This CDR3 region has 15 residues. CDR3 DNA: TGTGCCTGGACGTCGGGGGGGGCCTCCTACAATGAGCAGTTCTTC. Amino acids: CAWTSGGASYNEQFF.

V usage is TRBV2 and J usage is TRBJ2-5; tentatively, D is TRBD1 (5 bases). V lost 2 bases to trimming and J lost 6 bases, with 19 bases between them. CDR1 and CDR2 from the germline V gene are SNHLY and FYNNEI. The CDR3 runs to 16 residues. The CDR3 region is CASSEWFVTVPQTQYF. CDR3 coding DNA: TGTGCCAGCAGTGAATGGTTCGTGACAGTTCCGCAGACCCAGTACTTC.

The chain couples TRBV5-1 to TRBJ2-7; weak D call: TRBD2 (6 bases). Germline lookup yields CDR1 SGHRS and CDR2 YFSETQ. Trimming removed 2 bases from V and 5 bases from J, with 17 bases in between. This CDR3 is 15 amino acids long. CDR3 protein: CASSFYPGPGDEQYF. CDR3 nucleotide sequence: TGCGCCAGCAGCTTCTACCCCGGGCCGGGGGACGAGCAGTACTTC.

V is TRBV6-6 and J is TRBJ1-1; TRBD1 agrees at 7 bases. With V trimmed by 5 bases and J by 1 base, 7 bases remained unmatched. There are 15 residues in the CDR3. The germline V gene encodes CDR1 MNHNY and CDR2 SVGAGI (reference sequence). CDR3 in amino acids: CASSVPGQRNTEAFF. DNA of the CDR3: TGTGCCAGCAGTGTCCCGGGACAGCGGAACACTGAAGCTTTCTTT.

This clone appeared a single time. The CDR3 protein is CASSRDMYTGELFF. Written as DNA, the CDR3 is TGTGCCAGCAGCCGGGACATGTACACCGGGGAGCTGTTTTTT. The chain joins TRBV28 to TRBJ2-2; possibly TRBD1 for D (6 bases). The CDR3 is 14 amino acids. Germline CDR1 is MDHEN and CDR2 is SYDVKM. V was shortened by 6 bases and J by 3 bases, with 11 bases between the two germline ends.

The CDR3 here is CASSEGGQGSETQYF. CDR3 nucleotide sequence: TGTGCCAGCAGCGAGGGGGGACAGGGGTCAGAGACCCAGTACTTC. The J gene is TRBJ2-5, the V gene TRBV11-3; TRBD1 agrees at 10 bases. Unmatched junction bases numbered 7, after V lost 5 bases and J lost 4 bases. This CDR3 region has 15 residues. Germline CDR1 is SGHNT and CDR2 is YENEEA.

The chain recombines TRBV12-5 with TRBJ1-2, with D possibly TRBD1 on 6 matching bases. Germline assignment: CDR1 LGHNT and CDR2 FRNRAP. The CDR3 covers 13 residues. V shed 9 bases and J shed 3 bases, with 14 bases lying between them. The CDR3 DNA reads TGTGCTAGCTCAGGGGCTGATTACTATGGCTACACCTTC. Protein product: CASSGADYYGYTF.

V usage is TRBV7-3 and J usage is TRBJ2-5, with D perhaps TRBD2 (7 bases). Germline CDR1 is SGHTA and CDR2 is FQGTGA. The CDR3 totals 17 residues. Trimming took 5 bases from V and 5 from J, leaving 24 bases between them. CDR3 region: CASSPGDGRGPRETQYF. The CDR3, as DNA: TGTGCCAGCAGCCCAGGAGATGGGCGGGGGCCTCGGGAGACCCAGTACTTC.

The chain is built from TRBV10-2 and TRBJ1-1; 7 nucleotides agree with TRBD1. The trim removed 6 bases at V and 0 bases at J, leaving 4 bases unmatched. The CDR3 contains 14 residues. CDR1 is WSHSY and CDR2 is SAAADI in the germline V gene. CDR3 region: CASRGGQLNTEAFF. Written as DNA, the CDR3 is TGCGCCAGCAGGGGGGGACAGTTGAACACTGAAGCTTTCTTT.

The chain employs TRBV4-2 and TRBJ2-3, with 10 nucleotides matching TRBD1. The length of the CDR3 is 15 residues. With V trimmed by 4 bases and J by 5 bases, 6 bases remained unmatched. The germline CDR1 and CDR2 sequences are LGHNA and YNFKEQ. The CDR3 sequence is CASSRWTGGVDTQYF. The DNA of the CDR3 is TGTGCCAGCAGCCGGTGGACAGGGGGGGTAGATACGCAGTATTTT.

CDR3 amino acids: CASSEVGDRGNEQFF. The CDR3 DNA sequence: TGTGCCAGCAGTGAAGTCGGGGACAGGGGTAATGAGCAGTTCTTC. The J gene is TRBJ2-1, the V gene TRBV2, with TRBD1 matching over 10 bases. V lost 1 base and J lost 7; bases outside the gene matches: 4. The V gene's germline CDR1 is SNHLY and CDR2 FYNNEI. The CDR3 runs to 15 residues.

The genes are TRBV28 and TRBJ2-2; a possible D gene is TRBD1 (6 bases). Germline loops: CDR1 MDHEN, CDR2 SYDVKM. The CDR3 spans 16 residues. The V and J ends lost 7 bases and 4 bases respectively, with 19 bases between them. The CDR3 region has the DNA TGTGCCAGCATTGGGGGCGGGCAGGCTGGCACCGGGGAGCTGTTTTTT. Residues: CASIGGGQAGTGELFF. The full variable domain, in which reference TRBV28 and TRBJ2-2 provide the parts outside the CDR3, is DVKVTQSSRYLVKRTGEKVFLECVQDMDHENMFWYRQDPGLGLRLIYFSYDVKMKEKGDIPEGYSVSREKKERFSLILESASTNQTSMYLCASIGGGQAGTGELFFGEGSRLTVL.

The J gene is TRBJ1-2, the V gene TRBV4-2, with 11 bases lining up with TRBD1. The J segment lost 4 bases and the V segment lost 0 bases, leaving 7 bases of the junction unmatched. The CDR3 runs 17 residues. Germline-derived CDR1 and CDR2 are LGHNA and YNFKEQ. DNA of the CDR3: TGTGCCAGCAGCCAAGATGGACAGGGGGCGCGAGTCTATGGCTACACCTTC. Encoded protein: CASSQDGQGARVYGYTF.

The rearrangement uses TRBV27 and TRBJ2-5; no definite D call. V was trimmed by 2 bases and J by 0 bases, leaving 10 bases between them. Per germline, CDR1 MNHEY and CDR2 SMNVEV (reference sequence). This CDR3 has 15 amino acids. CDR3 nucleotides: TGTGCCAGCAGTTTAAAAAGCCATTACCAAGAGACCCAGTACTTC. Its protein product is CASSLKSHYQETQYF.

This clone was detected only a few times. The chain uses TRBV6-5 and TRBJ2-3; 10 bases agree with TRBD2. The CDR3 totals 16 residues. Germline V lookup: CDR1 MNHEY, CDR2 SVGAGI. The J segment lost 4 bases and the V segment lost 4 bases, leaving 8 bases of the junction unmatched. Here the CDR3 reads CASSSLGLARADTQYF. In DNA, the CDR3 is TGTGCCAGCAGTTCCTTGGGACTAGCGAGGGCAGATACGCAGTATTTT.

DNA for the CDR3: TGTGCCAGTAGTATTGGCCAGAACAATGAGCAGTTCTTC. Its protein product is CASSIGQNNEQFF. The J gene is TRBJ2-1, the V gene TRBV19, with D hard to call. Trimming cost V 3 bases and J 5 bases, with 8 bases left between them. The CDR3 has 13 amino acids. CDR1 is LNHDA, CDR2 SQIVND, per germline (reference sequence).